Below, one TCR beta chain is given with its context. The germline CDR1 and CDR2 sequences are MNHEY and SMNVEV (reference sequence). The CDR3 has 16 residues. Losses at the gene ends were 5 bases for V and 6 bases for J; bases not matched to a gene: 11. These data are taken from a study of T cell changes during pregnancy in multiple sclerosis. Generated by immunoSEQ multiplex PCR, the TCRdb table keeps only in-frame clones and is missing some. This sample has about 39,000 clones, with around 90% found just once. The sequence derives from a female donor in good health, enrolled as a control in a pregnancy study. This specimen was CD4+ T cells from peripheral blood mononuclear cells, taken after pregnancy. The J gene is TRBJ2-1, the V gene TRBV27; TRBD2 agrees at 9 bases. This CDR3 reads CASSPLAGPFFNEQFF. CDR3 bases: TGTGCCAGCAGTCCACTAGCGGGCCCCTTTTTCAATGAGCAGTTCTTC.